A selection of T cell receptor beta chains follows, all from one sample in a study of cytomegalovirus exposure and HLA in healthy donors. Profiling relied on immunoSEQ multiplex PCR, and the TCRdb table lists in-frame clones only, not all of them. Of approximately 300,000 clones listed, under 90% are singletons. Sequencing was carried out using PBMCs. The receptors derive from a girl aged 2-10 years in good health and CMV-seronegative. Both conserved end residues are part of each CDR3. Each record gives: D gene, clone size, V gene, J gene, CDR3 DNA, CDR3 protein. A D gene is named only where the DNA matches it firmly. Clone size, where shown, is once, few, many, or a class for clones that have expanded.

d_gene: TRBD1; abundance: NA; v_gene: TRBV9; j_gene: TRBJ1-2; CDR3nt: TGTGCCAGCAGCGTAGAGGGACAGGGGAATGGCTACACCTTC; CDR3aa: CASSVEGQGNGYTF
d_gene: NA; abundance: NA; v_gene: TRBV27; j_gene: TRBJ2-7; CDR3nt: TGTGCCAGCAGTCCCGGGTCGACTTTCTACGAGCAGTACTTC; CDR3aa: CASSPGSTFYEQYF
d_gene: NA; abundance: NA; v_gene: TRBV15; j_gene: TRBJ1-2; CDR3nt: TGTGCCACCAGCAGGGGACAAGGCACCATATATGGCTACACCTTC; CDR3aa: CATSRGQGTIYGYTF
d_gene: TRBD2; abundance: NA; v_gene: TRBV28; j_gene: TRBJ2-3; CDR3nt: TGTGCCAGCAGTCCCGGGACTAGCCGTACAGATACGCAGTATTTT; CDR3aa: CASSPGTSRTDTQYF
d_gene: TRBD1; abundance: NA; v_gene: TRBV2; j_gene: TRBJ2-7; CDR3nt: TGTGCCAGCAGTCGGGACAGGAAGAGGTACGAGCAGTACTTC; CDR3aa: CASSRDRKRYEQYF
d_gene: TRBD1; abundance: NA; v_gene: TRBV7-9; j_gene: TRBJ1-1; CDR3nt: TGTGCCACCCTGACAGGGAGCAACACTGAAGCTTTCTTT; CDR3aa: CATLTGSNTEAFF
d_gene: NA; abundance: NA; v_gene: TRBV27; j_gene: TRBJ1-5; CDR3nt: TGTGCCAGCAGTACCTTACCGACAGTTAGCAATCAGCCCCAGCATTTT; CDR3aa: CASSTLPTVSNQPQHF
d_gene: TRBD2; abundance: NA; v_gene: TRBV2; j_gene: TRBJ2-1; CDR3nt: TGTGCCAGCAGGGGATCCCGCGGACTAGCGGGGGCTGAGCAGTTCTTC; CDR3aa: CASRGSRGLAGAEQFF
d_gene: NA; abundance: few; v_gene: TRBV19; j_gene: TRBJ1-2; CDR3nt: TGTGCCAGTAGTATTCGGCAGGGAGGTAATATGAAGGGCTACACCTTC; CDR3aa: CASSIRQGGNMKGYTF
d_gene: NA; abundance: NA; v_gene: TRBV2; j_gene: TRBJ2-5; CDR3nt: TGTGCCAGCGAATTACAGGCTCCCTCGACCCAGTACTTC; CDR3aa: CASELQAPSTQYF
d_gene: NA; abundance: NA; v_gene: TRBV4-1; j_gene: TRBJ1-5; CDR3nt: TGCGCCAGCAGCCTGAGGGAGGGGAGCAATCAGCCCCAGCATTTT; CDR3aa: CASSLREGSNQPQHF
d_gene: TRBD2; abundance: once; v_gene: TRBV27; j_gene: TRBJ2-3; CDR3nt: TGTGCCAGCAGTGACCTCAAGCGGGGGGTCACAGATACGCAGTATTTT; CDR3aa: CASSDLKRGVTDTQYF
d_gene: TRBD2; abundance: NA; v_gene: TRBV28; j_gene: TRBJ2-3; CDR3nt: TGTGCCAGCAGTTTTGCGGGAGGGCCCGCAGATACGCAGTATTTT; CDR3aa: CASSFAGGPADTQYF
d_gene: NA; abundance: NA; v_gene: TRBV4-1; j_gene: TRBJ1-1; CDR3nt: TGCGCCAGCAGCCAAGTCAGACAAGCTGCTGAAGCTTTCTTT; CDR3aa: CASSQVRQAAEAFF
d_gene: NA; abundance: NA; v_gene: TRBV4-1; j_gene: TRBJ2-3; CDR3nt: TGCGCCAGCAGCCCACAAGCAGATACGCAGTATTTT; CDR3aa: CASSPQADTQYF
d_gene: TRBD2; abundance: NA; v_gene: TRBV4-2; j_gene: TRBJ2-3; CDR3nt: TGTGCCAGCAGCCAAGAACTAGCGGGAGCCGATACGCAGTATTTT; CDR3aa: CASSQELAGADTQYF
d_gene: NA; abundance: NA; v_gene: TRBV2; j_gene: TRBJ1-1; CDR3nt: TGTGCCAGCAGTGTAGAAGGGAGGAACACTGAAGCTTTCTTT; CDR3aa: CASSVEGRNTEAFF
d_gene: TRBD2; abundance: NA; v_gene: TRBV30; j_gene: TRBJ2-3; CDR3nt: TGTGCCTGGAGTCCCGCTAGCGGGAGGGCAGATACGCAGTATTTT; CDR3aa: CAWSPASGRADTQYF
d_gene: TRBD2; abundance: NA; v_gene: TRBV19; j_gene: TRBJ2-7; CDR3nt: TGTGCCAGTAGATCCGGGACTAGCGGGTCGGAGCAGTACTTC; CDR3aa: CASRSGTSGSEQYF
d_gene: TRBD1; abundance: NA; v_gene: TRBV2; j_gene: TRBJ2-7; CDR3nt: TGTGCCAGCAGTCCCCGCGGGACAGGGTACGAGCAGTACTTC; CDR3aa: CASSPRGTGYEQYF
d_gene: NA; abundance: NA; v_gene: TRBV29-1; j_gene: TRBJ2-4; CDR3nt: TGCAGCGGATCCAAGGGGCGCGGGGACATTCAGTACTTC; CDR3aa: CSGSKGRGDIQYF
d_gene: TRBD2; abundance: NA; v_gene: TRBV11-1; j_gene: TRBJ2-7; CDR3nt: TGTGCCAGCAGCTTAGGACTAGCGGCCTACGAGCAGTACTTC; CDR3aa: CASSLGLAAYEQYF
d_gene: NA; abundance: NA; v_gene: TRBV4-1; j_gene: TRBJ2-7; CDR3nt: TGCGCCAGCAGCTTTAACCAGGGGCTTCGATCAGAGCAGTACTTC; CDR3aa: CASSFNQGLRSEQYF
d_gene: NA; abundance: NA; v_gene: TRBV28; j_gene: TRBJ2-7; CDR3nt: TGTGCCAGCAGCCAAAAATCCCGGTACGAGCAGTACTTC; CDR3aa: CASSQKSRYEQYF
d_gene: TRBD2; abundance: NA; v_gene: TRBV5-8; j_gene: TRBJ2-3; CDR3nt: TGTGCCAGCAGCTGCCCGGCGGGGGGGCTGTTTTATGGCACAGATACGCAGTATTTT; CDR3aa: CASSCPAGGLFYGTDTQYF
d_gene: TRBD1; abundance: NA; v_gene: TRBV29-1; j_gene: TRBJ2-7; CDR3nt: TGCAGCGTATCACAGGGGGCGGGCTACGAGCAGTACTTC; CDR3aa: CSVSQGAGYEQYF
d_gene: NA; abundance: NA; v_gene: TRBV4-1; j_gene: TRBJ1-2; CDR3nt: TGCGCCAGCAGCCAAGACCAGGGGCGCCACTATGGCTACACCTTC; CDR3aa: CASSQDQGRHYGYTF
d_gene: NA; abundance: NA; v_gene: TRBV9; j_gene: TRBJ1-1; CDR3nt: TGTGCCAGCAGCCCCCAGGGAACTGAAGCTTTCTTT; CDR3aa: CASSPQGTEAFF
d_gene: TRBD1; abundance: NA; v_gene: TRBV28; j_gene: TRBJ1-5; CDR3nt: TGTGCCAGCAGATCGAACAGGGGGAATCAGCCCCAGCATTTT; CDR3aa: CASRSNRGNQPQHF
d_gene: NA; abundance: few; v_gene: TRBV30; j_gene: TRBJ1-5; CDR3nt: TGTGCCTGGAGTGTGAGGAGAAACCAGCCCCAGCATTTT; CDR3aa: CAWSVRRNQPQHF
d_gene: NA; abundance: NA; v_gene: TRBV7-9; j_gene: TRBJ1-5; CDR3nt: TGTGCCAGCAGCTTAGGCACGGGTCAGCCCCAGCATTTT; CDR3aa: CASSLGTGQPQHF
d_gene: NA; abundance: once; v_gene: TRBV19; j_gene: TRBJ2-5; CDR3nt: TGTGCCAGTAGTATAGCGGCGGCAGGAGGACAAGAGACCCAGTACTTC; CDR3aa: CASSIAAAGGQETQYF
d_gene: NA; abundance: NA; v_gene: TRBV10-3; j_gene: TRBJ1-2; CDR3nt: TGTGCCAGCAGTTACTCGGGTTTCAGGGATGGCTACACCTTC; CDR3aa: CASSYSGFRDGYTF
d_gene: TRBD2; abundance: NA; v_gene: TRBV4-1; j_gene: TRBJ2-7; CDR3nt: TGCGCCAGCAGCCTCGGACGAGGGCTAGCGGGGGGGCTGGGCTTCGGCGAGCAGTACTTC; CDR3aa: CASSLGRGLAGGLGFGEQYF
d_gene: TRBD1; abundance: NA; v_gene: TRBV27; j_gene: TRBJ1-1; CDR3nt: TGTGCCAGCAGTTTAATCCCGCCAGGGGGTACGACCACTGAAGCTTTCTTT; CDR3aa: CASSLIPPGGTTTEAFF
d_gene: TRBD1; abundance: NA; v_gene: TRBV6-6; j_gene: TRBJ1-1; CDR3nt: TGTGCCAGCAGTTACGGTGGGACAGGGACAAGGACTGAAGCTTTCTTT; CDR3aa: CASSYGGTGTRTEAFF
d_gene: NA; abundance: NA; v_gene: TRBV11-2; j_gene: TRBJ2-5; CDR3nt: TGTGCCAGCACCCTCGGCGGGAAAGAGACCCAGTACTTC; CDR3aa: CASTLGGKETQYF
d_gene: TRBD1; abundance: NA; v_gene: TRBV12-5; j_gene: TRBJ1-1; CDR3nt: TGTGCTAGTAGCCAGGGGGACACTGAAGCTTTCTTT; CDR3aa: CASSQGDTEAFF
d_gene: NA; abundance: NA; v_gene: TRBV4-1; j_gene: TRBJ2-1; CDR3nt: TGCGCCAGCAGCCCCCGACAGACTGCCTACAATGAGCAGTTCTTC; CDR3aa: CASSPRQTAYNEQFF
d_gene: NA; abundance: NA; v_gene: TRBV7-3; j_gene: TRBJ2-7; CDR3nt: TGTGCCAGCAGCTTAAAGAGGAGGGACTCCGGTCCCTACGAGCAGTACTTC; CDR3aa: CASSLKRRDSGPYEQYF
d_gene: NA; abundance: once; v_gene: TRBV27; j_gene: TRBJ2-1; CDR3nt: TGTGCCAGCAGTTCGAGAACTACTAACCGTCGGAATGAGCAGTTCTTC; CDR3aa: CASSSRTTNRRNEQFF
d_gene: NA; abundance: once; v_gene: TRBV5-5; j_gene: TRBJ1-1; CDR3nt: TGTGCCAGCAGCTCTCAGGGGAACACTGAAGCTTTCTTT; CDR3aa: CASSSQGNTEAFF
d_gene: TRBD2; abundance: NA; v_gene: TRBV5-1; j_gene: TRBJ2-3; CDR3nt: TGCGCCAGCAGCTTGGATGTGGGGGGGTTAACAGATACGCAGTATTTT; CDR3aa: CASSLDVGGLTDTQYF
d_gene: NA; abundance: once; v_gene: TRBV5-4; j_gene: TRBJ2-2; CDR3nt: TGTGCCAGCAGCCCTGATCCGACACATAACACCGGGGAGCTGTTTTTT; CDR3aa: CASSPDPTHNTGELFF
d_gene: TRBD2; abundance: NA; v_gene: TRBV18; j_gene: TRBJ2-7; CDR3nt: TGTGCCAGCTCACTTGCTACTAGCGGGGGGGCCTTCGAGCAGTACTTC; CDR3aa: CASSLATSGGAFEQYF
d_gene: NA; abundance: NA; v_gene: TRBV9; j_gene: TRBJ2-5; CDR3nt: TGTGCCAGCAGCGTGCGGGCCCTCGGGGAGACCCAGTACTTC; CDR3aa: CASSVRALGETQYF
d_gene: NA; abundance: NA; v_gene: TRBV5-1; j_gene: TRBJ2-7; CDR3nt: TGCGCCAGCAGCTTGGATTCTGCGTTATACGAGCAGTACTTC; CDR3aa: CASSLDSALYEQYF
d_gene: TRBD1; abundance: once; v_gene: TRBV19; j_gene: TRBJ2-1; CDR3nt: TGTGCCAGTAGTACCCGACAGGGGGAGCAGTTCTTC; CDR3aa: CASSTRQGEQFF
d_gene: TRBD2; abundance: few; v_gene: TRBV28; j_gene: TRBJ2-1; CDR3nt: TGTGCCAGCAGTGAGACTAGCGGGAGGTCCCCCTACAATGAGCAGTTCTTC; CDR3aa: CASSETSGRSPYNEQFF
d_gene: TRBD2; abundance: NA; v_gene: TRBV4-2; j_gene: TRBJ2-5; CDR3nt: TGTGCCAGCAGCCAAGTGGCCGCGGGGGAGCAGTACTTC; CDR3aa: CASSQVAAGEQYF
d_gene: TRBD2; abundance: NA; v_gene: TRBV30; j_gene: TRBJ2-7; CDR3nt: TGTGCCTGGTCCGCGGGGGGGGCTCCGCAGTACTTC; CDR3aa: CAWSAGGAPQYF
d_gene: NA; abundance: once; v_gene: TRBV28; j_gene: TRBJ2-2; CDR3nt: TGTGCCAGCAGTCCAGGCTCGGTAGACACCGGGGAGCTGTTTTTT; CDR3aa: CASSPGSVDTGELFF
d_gene: TRBD2; abundance: NA; v_gene: TRBV27; j_gene: TRBJ2-1; CDR3nt: TGTGCCAGCAGTTCTAAGCCCGCGGGGGGGTCCTACAATGAGCAGTTCTTC; CDR3aa: CASSSKPAGGSYNEQFF
d_gene: TRBD1; abundance: few; v_gene: TRBV6-1; j_gene: TRBJ2-7; CDR3nt: TGTGCCAGCACGGACAGGGGAGGCTACGAGCAGTACTTC; CDR3aa: CASTDRGGYEQYF
d_gene: NA; abundance: NA; v_gene: TRBV4-2; j_gene: TRBJ1-5; CDR3nt: TGTGCCAGCAGCCAAGACAAGGGGTGGAGTCAGCCCCAGCATTTT; CDR3aa: CASSQDKGWSQPQHF
d_gene: NA; abundance: NA; v_gene: TRBV7-9; j_gene: TRBJ1-1; CDR3nt: TGTGCCAGCAGCTTCCCACGTGGGCGAATGAACACTGAAGCTTTCTTT; CDR3aa: CASSFPRGRMNTEAFF
d_gene: TRBD1; abundance: NA; v_gene: TRBV2; j_gene: TRBJ1-1; CDR3nt: TGTGCCAGCATAACGACAGGGTGGGAGAACACTGAAGCTTTCTTT; CDR3aa: CASITTGWENTEAFF